Listed below are T cell receptor beta chains from one sample, sequenced in a study of cytomegalovirus exposure and HLA in healthy donors. TCRdb's copy holds only in-frame clones and misses some; the assay was immunoSEQ multiplex PCR. The sample consists of 150,000 to 200,000 clones, around four fifths of them appearing once. Source material: PBMCs. Receptor source: a man aged 25 to 40 in good health and CMV-seropositive. CDR3s include the opening cysteine and the closing phenylalanine or tryptophan. Some rows have no size entry. The others give once, few or many, or a class for an expanded clone.

cdr3_length j_call clone_size v_call cdr3_aa
14 TRBJ2-7 . TRBV7-9 CASSLADGAGEQYF
15 TRBJ2-7 . TRBV30 CAWSFRTGGSYEQYF
14 TRBJ1-3 . TRBV9 CASSAIFSGNTIYF
14 TRBJ2-3 . TRBV2 CASLGVYRTDTQYF
15 TRBJ2-7 . TRBV7-2 CASSFQQGAAYEQYF
13 TRBJ2-1 . TRBV7-2 CASSLSPYNEQFF
12 TRBJ1-5 . TRBV7-9 CASSELNQPQHF
15 TRBJ2-3 . TRBV29-1 CSQSGLAGTTDTQYF
14 TRBJ2-2 . TRBV5-1 CASSLGDVTGELFF
15 TRBJ1-4 once TRBV4-3 CASSQDRASREKLFF
15 TRBJ2-5 . TRBV6-5 CASSAPGQGRETQYF
18 TRBJ1-2 . TRBV9 CASSGSKDRRPLGYGYTF
15 TRBJ1-2 few TRBV19 CASSRVGDSGYGYTF
15 TRBJ1-2 . TRBV4-1 CASSQGAGEKYGYTF
15 TRBJ2-5 . TRBV5-1 CASRPLGVHQETQYF
16 TRBJ2-3 . TRBV4-1 CASSPRQDSSTDTQYF
14 TRBJ1-1 . TRBV29-1 CSARDFSMNTEAFF
16 TRBJ2-3 . TRBV9 CASSVGGAGYADTQYF
15 TRBJ1-2 . TRBV9 CASSVEGGPNYGYTF
15 TRBJ2-5 . TRBV6-1 CASSLTGQAEETQYF
13 TRBJ2-5 . TRBV29-1 CSVQRGGRETQYF
15 TRBJ2-7 . TRBV4-3 CASSQDTGGTYEQYF
13 TRBJ2-1 . TRBV4-2 CASSQGGRDEQFF
15 TRBJ2-3 . TRBV27 CASSLSSGGQDTQYF
18 TRBJ2-5 . TRBV7-8 CASSHSSPAGAMKETQYF
11 TRBJ2-7 . TRBV7-2 CASGLRGEQYF
19 TRBJ1-4 . TRBV7-9 CASSSHQRTGMGTNEKLFF